This TCR beta chain stems from a study of vaccination and CD4 T cells after COVID-19. From germline, CDR1 is SGHVS and CDR2 FNYEAQ. CDR3 size: 14 residues. V lost 1 base to trimming and J lost 2 bases, with 8 bases between them. Sequenced with the Oncomine TCR Beta short-read assay was DNA taken from cultured CD4+ T cells. Once CD4+ T cells had been cultured, genomic DNA was extracted from them. TCRdb ran MiXCR on the PCR reads and lists one entry per CDR3 protein. Found here are 7,000 to 8,500 distinct CDR3 sequences, 45% to 65% of them singletons; the top ten hold under 15%. The sample's treatment: roughly ten-day PBMC culture with coronavirus spike peptide pools or control peptides (ViraFEST assay). According to the study, CD4+ T cells from the unexposed donor were gathered ahead of the COVID-19 pandemic (2011-2018). This clonotype was counted only a few times. The antigen is unknown.

The clonotype was recovered from a human donor in good health. Sequencing was carried out using CD4+ T cells from blood, cultured in vitro. The J gene is TRBJ1-1, the V gene TRBV7-6; unclear D gene. CDR3 amino acids: CASSLEVFNTEAFF. In DNA, the CDR3 is TGTGCCAGCAGCTTAGAAGTTTTTAACACTGAAGCTTTCTTT.